A selection of T cell receptor delta chains follows, all from one sample in a study of gamma-delta chains in newborns, infants, children. TCRdb re-called the reads via CATT. There are fewer than 5,500 delta-chain clones in the sample; approximately 35% occur only once, and 14% lies in the top ten. Material: blood. These receptor sequences come from a child who received the measles vaccine. Each CDR3 is given with its conserved first and last residue. Fields, in order: D gene, J gene, V gene, clone size, CDR3 DNA, CDR3 protein. D genes are given only for firm matches. Rows may omit the clone size; those that give it use once, few, many or a size class.

>TRDD3|TRDJ2|TRDV1|few
TGTGCTCTTGGGGAACCGGCGGGACTGTACTGGGGGAGAGCTTTGACAGCACAACTCTTCTTT
CALGEPAGLYWGRALTAQLFF
>TRDD3|TRDJ2|TRDV1|.
TGTGCTCTTGGGGAACTTCCTATCTATGGGGGATACACTTTTTTGGCAGCACAACTCTTCTTT
CALGELPIYGGYTFLAAQLFF
>.|TRDJ1|TRDV1|.
TGTGCTCTTGGGGCGCGGCACTGTCAACCCCCGACCGATAAACTCATCTTT
CALGARHCQPPTDKLIF
>TRDD3|TRDJ1|TRDV1|.
TGTGCTCTTGGGAAGCCCCATACTGGGGATAAAAGGTCGGATAAACTCATCTTT
CALGKPHTGDKRSDKLIF
>TRDD3|TRDJ1|TRDV2|medium-sized
TGTGCCTGTGTTTCGGTATGGGGGATACGCGTCACCGATAAACTCATCTTT
CACVSVWGIRVTDKLIF
>TRDD3|TRDJ1|TRDV1|medium-sized
TGTGCTCTTGGGGAGATCTGGGGGTCGTACACCGATAAACTCATCTTT
CALGEIWGSYTDKLIF
>TRDD2|TRDJ1|TRDV1|.
TGTGCTCTTGGGGACGCCACTTTCCTACGTTGGGGTGCCTACACCGATAAACTCATCTTT
CALGDATFLRWGAYTDKLIF
>.|TRDJ1|TRDV1|.
TGTGCTCTTGGGGTGAGGGTAGGTTCTCTTAACACCGATAAACTCATCTTT
CALGVRVGSLNTDKLIF
>.|TRDJ1|TRDV1|.
TGTGCTCTTGGGGGCTTTGAGTTCCTACCTGGGGACTGGGGAGTCAACACCGATAAACTCATCTTT
CALGGFEFLPGDWGVNTDKLIF
>TRDD3|TRDJ1|TRDV1|.
TGTGCTCTTGGGGAAAGGGCCCCATTCCTCTGGGGGATATTTTGGTTTGGTAAACTCACCTTT
CALGERAPFLWGIFWFGKLTF
>.|TRDJ1|TRDV1|few
TGTGCTCTTGGGGAAACCCCCCTTCTATTCGCCACCGATAAACTCATCTTT
CALGETPLLFATDKLIF
>TRDD2|TRDJ1|TRDV1|.
TGTGCTCTTGGGGAAGGGACTAATCTTCCTACCGCGTGGACACCCACCGATAAACTCATCTTT
CALGEGTNLPTAWTPTDKLIF
>TRDD3|TRDJ1|TRDV1|.
TGTGCTCTTGGGGAACTAGCTCTTACAGTACTGGGGGAGGGTAAACTCATCTTT
CALGELALTVLGEGKLIF
>TRDD3|TRDJ3|TRDV2|medium-sized
TGTGCCTGTGACAAACTGGGGGATACGCGTCATCCCTCCTGGGACACCCGACAGATGTTTTTC
CACDKLGDTRHPSWDTRQMFF
>TRDD3|TRDJ1|TRDV3|medium-sized
TGTGCCTACCCGGCCTTCCTCGGGGGATACGGGGTCACCGATAAACTCATCTTT
CAYPAFLGGYGVTDKLIF
>.|TRDJ1|TRDV1|.
TGTGCTCTTGGGGAACCTCCCCGTATCTATCAGGGGGATAAACTCATCTTT
CALGEPPRIYQGDKLIF
>.|TRDJ1|TRDV1|.
TGTGCTCTTGGGGAGGCCTTCCTACCCCGACTGGGGGGATGCGAGGTCGATAAACTCATCTTT
CALGEAFLPRLGGCEVDKLIF
>.|TRDJ1|TRDV1|.
TGTGCTCTTGGGGAACTCTGGGGCGATAAACTCATCTTT
CALGELWGDKLIF
>TRDD3|TRDJ1|TRDV1|.
TGTGCTCTTGGGGTCAATCCTACGGGGGGATACTTCCGCGATAAACTCATCTTT
CALGVNPTGGYFRDKLIF
>.|TRDJ1|TRDV1|.
TGTGCTCTTGGGGAACGCGGGGGGTTCCTACGCCCGGGGATACCAACCGATAAACTCATCTTT
CALGERGGFLRPGIPTDKLIF
>.|TRDJ1|TRDV1|few
TGTGCTCTTGGGCCCGCCTTCCTACGACCAGCACTGGGGATACGCCAAGCAACCGATAAACTCATCTTT
CALGPAFLRPALGIRQATDKLIF
>TRDD3|TRDJ3|TRDV3|few
TGTGCCTTTTCCGGGTCTGGGGGACCCTATTTAAGCTCCTGGGACACCCGACAGATGTTTTTC
CAFSGSGGPYLSSWDTRQMFF
>.|TRDJ1|TRDV3|.
TGTGCCTTTAGACCCCTCCTACTCAACTACTGGGCGTCCGATAAACTCATCTTT
CAFRPLLLNYWASDKLIF
>.|TRDJ1|TRDV1|.
TGTGCTCTTGGGGAACTCCTCAGGACCCGAAACCCCTTCCATAAACTCATCTTT
CALGELLRTRNPFHKLIF
>TRDD3|TRDJ3|TRDV2|large
TGTGCCTGTGACACACTGGGGATCCGGAGCTCCTGGGACACCCGACAGATGTTTTTC
CACDTLGIRSSWDTRQMFF
>TRDD3|TRDJ1|TRDV1|few
TGTGCTCTTGGGGAGCCCCCTCCTACCGAGTACTGGGGGATACGCGGAATTGGTACCGATAAACTCATCTTT
CALGEPPPTEYWGIRGIGTDKLIF
>TRDD3|TRDJ2|TRDV3|.
TGTGCCTTTATCCTAAGGGGTTCTGGGGGTAAAGCTTTGACAGCACAACTCTTCTTT
CAFILRGSGGKALTAQLFF
>TRDD3|TRDJ3|TRDV2|medium-sized
TGTGCCTGTGACACTTTACTGGGGGACTCCTGGGACACCCGACAGATGTTTTTC
CACDTLLGDSWDTRQMFF
>.|TRDJ1|TRDV3|.
TGTGCCTTTAGACCCAGGCCTTCCTCGAGGGGATACCCCTACACCGATAAACTCATCTTT
CAFRPRPSSRGYPYTDKLIF
>TRDD3|TRDJ3|TRDV2|few
TGTGCCTGTGACACCGTTGGGGGATACTGGGACACCCGACAGATGTTTTTC
CACDTVGGYWDTRQMFF
>TRDD3|TRDJ1|TRDV1|.
TGTGCTCTTGGGGAACTGAAGGACTGGGGGATATTCACCGATAAACTCATCTTT
CALGELKDWGIFTDKLIF
>TRDD3|TRDJ1|TRDV1|.
TGTGCTCTTGGGACCCCTTCTCCACAGCTGGGGGTCTACCCTTACACCGATAAACTCATCTTT
CALGTPSPQLGVYPYTDKLIF
>.|TRDJ1|TRDV1|.
TGTGCTCTTGGGCCCCTGGCGGGTTTCCTACGGCAGGGGATAGGGACATCCGATAAACTCATCTTT
CALGPLAGFLRQGIGTSDKLIF
>.|TRDJ1|TRDV1|.
TGTGCTCTTGTATGGATACCCGGCGGATTTAAACTCATCTTT
CALVWIPGGFKLIF
>TRDD2|TRDJ1|TRDV3|few
TGTGCCTCTTCCTACCAACGGGCTGGGGTCTCCCCAAGCTACCTGCTGTACACCGATAAACTCATCTTT
CASSYQRAGVSPSYLLYTDKLIF
>TRDD3|TRDJ1|TRDV1|.
TGTGCTCTTGGTTACCCCTGGGGGATACCTTACACCGATAAACTCATCTTT
CALGYPWGIPYTDKLIF
>TRDD3|TRDJ1|TRDV2|.
TGTGCCTGTGATTTACTGGGGGATAGCTCTGGATACACCGATAAACTCATCTTT
CACDLLGDSSGYTDKLIF
>TRDD3|TRDJ1|TRDV1|.
TGTGCTCTTGGGGAACTAGAGACCCCCGACTACTGGGGGATACGCTTGTACACCGATAAACTCATCTTT
CALGELETPDYWGIRLYTDKLIF
>TRDD3|TRDJ1|TRDV3|.
TGTGCCTTTAGGGTTGGGGGACCCCTTTTCTACACCGATAAACTCATCTTT
CAFRVGGPLFYTDKLIF
>TRDD3|TRDJ1|TRAV29/DV5|few
TGTGCAGCAAGCGAGGGTCACTACTGGGGGATTAAGGCCGATAAACTCATCTTT
CAASEGHYWGIKADKLIF
>TRDD3|TRDJ1|TRDV1|.
TGTGCTCTTGGGGAACACCTCGAGGTGGGGGATGCAAATCCGTACACCGATAAACTCATCTTT
CALGEHLEVGDANPYTDKLIF
>TRDD3|TRDJ1|TRDV1|.
TGTGCTCTTGGGGTCCCTCGGCCTTCCTACACTGGGGGATACGCTAAACTCATCTTT
CALGVPRPSYTGGYAKLIF
>TRDD3|TRDJ1|TRDV3|.
TGTGCCTTCCGTCTCCCCTGGGGGATACTGTACACCGATAAACTCATCTTT
CAFRLPWGILYTDKLIF
>TRDD3|TRDJ1|TRDV3|.
TGTGCCACTCTCTCTCTCTCTCTATACTGGGGGCCGAACCCGTACACCGATAAACTCATCTTT
CATLSLSLYWGPNPYTDKLIF
>TRDD3|TRDJ3|TRDV1|.
TGTGCTCTTGGGGAACTTACCGGTCCTTGGTACGACTGGGGGGTAACCTGGGACACCCGACAGATGTTTTTC
CALGELTGPWYDWGVTWDTRQMFF
>.|TRDJ1|TRDV1|few
TGTGCTCTTGGGCCCAGCCTTCGCTGGATCCTCGACCCCAGGTACACCGATAAACTCATCTTT
CALGPSLRWILDPRYTDKLIF
>.|TRDJ1|TRDV1|.
TGTGCTCTTGGGTCTAATAAGGGTACCGATAAACTCATCTTT
CALGSNKGTDKLIF
>TRDD3|TRDJ1|TRDV3|.
TGTGCCTTTAGGTCTTCCTCCGCCCGTACTGGGGGATACGCTGAATGGTACACCGATAAACTCATCTTT
CAFRSSSARTGGYAEWYTDKLIF
>TRDD3|TRDJ1|TRDV2|.
TGTGCCTGTGACACCTTACTGGGGGAGCGCGCACTGTACACCGATAAACTCATCTTT
CACDTLLGERALYTDKLIF
>.|TRDJ1|TRDV1|.
TGTGCTCTTGGGAAATGGGGCCCGGCTGCCTACACCGATAAACTCATCTTT
CALGKWGPAAYTDKLIF